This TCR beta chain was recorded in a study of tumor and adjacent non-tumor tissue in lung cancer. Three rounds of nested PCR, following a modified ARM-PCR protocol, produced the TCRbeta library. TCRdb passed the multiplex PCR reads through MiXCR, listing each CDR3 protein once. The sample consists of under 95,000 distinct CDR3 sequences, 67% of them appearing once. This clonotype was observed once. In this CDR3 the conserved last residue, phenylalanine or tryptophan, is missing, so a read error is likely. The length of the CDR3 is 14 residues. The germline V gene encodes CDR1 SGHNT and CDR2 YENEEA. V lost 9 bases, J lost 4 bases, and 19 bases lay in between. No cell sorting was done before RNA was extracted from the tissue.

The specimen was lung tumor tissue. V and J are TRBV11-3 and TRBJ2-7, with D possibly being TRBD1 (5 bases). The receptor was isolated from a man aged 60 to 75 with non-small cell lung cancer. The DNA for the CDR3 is TGTGCCAGTGGCTTCCAGGGCCCGATATACGAGCAGTACCTC. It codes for CASGFQGPIYEQYL.